This T cell receptor beta chain was profiled in a study of OX40 agonist ivuxolimab in advanced cancers. Study at large: Dosing consisted of intravenous ivuxolimab at 0.01 to 10 mg/kg every 2 weeks. Patients in dose escalation had liver, melanoma, kidney or head and neck cancers. Study-wide results and caveats: The expanded peripheral T cells' antigen specificity was not determined.

The table came from immunoSEQ multiplex PCR; TCRdb's copy has only in-frame clones and leaves some out. The repertoire holds about 77,000 clones, with 87% as singletons. To note about this clone: The antigen is undetermined.

V lost 0 bases, J lost 1 base, and 12 bases stayed unmatched. The germline CDR1 and CDR2 sequences are LNHNV and YYDKDF (reference sequence). The CDR3 length is 20 residues. Specimen: CD4+ or CD8+ T cells sorted from blood, collected in a trial of the OX40 agonist ivuxolimab. The chain combines TRBV15 with TRBJ2-2; 9 nucleotides line up with TRBD2. The TCR was taken from an adult with an advanced solid tumor such as melanoma, head and neck, liver or kidney cancer. This CDR3 reads CATSRDQAGGYLRNTGELFF. CDR3 DNA sequence: TGTGCCACCAGCAGAGATCAAGCGGGAGGTTACCTACGGAACACCGGGGAGCTGTTTTTT.